This entry concerns a single TCR beta chain. Its antigen is undetermined. RNA transcripts yielded amplified TCR beta CDR3 regions. First-round RT-PCR with HTBI primers amplified the TCR CDR3 region. TCRdb independently ran MiXCR on the multiplex PCR reads; one entry per CDR3 protein. The sample lists roughly 720,000 distinct CDR3 sequences, 15% to 20% seen once, with 15% to 19% in the top ten. The sample is drawn from a study of T cells in Graves' hyperthyroidism and ophthalmopathy. The wider study: Any treatment followed the collection of peripheral blood at initial diagnosis.

Graves' hyperthyroidism is called stable when ophthalmopathy does not progress within 18 months. Hyperthyroidism was newly diagnosed in patients aged 18 to 65 (duration under 2 months). This CDR3 has 16 residues. Germline V gene sequence: CDR1 DFQATT, CDR2 SNEGSKA (reference sequence). J lost 8 bases, V lost 0 bases, and 6 bases had no gene match. Study-wide results and caveats: In the blood, most expanded thyroid clonotypes above 0.001 appeared as well.

This clonotype was sampled from a man aged 45-65 years with Graves' hyperthyroidism. Source material: blood. The chain combines TRBV20-1 with TRBJ2-2, with 13 positions matching TRBD2. This CDR3 is CSARDLGLAGVGELFF. The CDR3 region has the DNA TGCAGTGCTAGAGATCTAGGACTAGCGGGAGTTGGGGAGCTGTTTTTT.